This section outlines one T cell receptor (beta chain) sequence together with its context. Its antigen is unidentified. The entirety of the isolated RNA underwent reverse transcription, so expressed TCRB transcripts were sequenced. The assay was immunoSEQ multiplex PCR, and TCRdb's table has in-frame clones only and misses some. The sample has 550,000 to 850,000 clones, over 10% seen once; the top ten hold about 0.02%. This specimen comes from a study of beta chain features in type 1 diabetes. The study, taken as a whole, reports: HLA effects on TCRB rearrangement stayed unresolved here. Since sequencing was performed on cDNA, cells with high TCR expression could be over-represented. Among all four CD4+ subsets, Type 1 diabetes patients had TCRB CDR3s that were moderately but significantly shorter. Sampled from patients, naive, central memory and Treg TCRB repertoires appeared more similar than those sampled from healthy donors.

Sampling consisted of one heparinised blood draw per donor, averaging around 120 mL. Deletions cut 0 bases from V and 7 bases from J, with 15 bases between. The CDR3 totals 15 residues. From germline, CDR1 is MNHEY and CDR2 SVGAGI. The receptor comes from a man in his late teens or twenties with type 1 diabetes. The sequencing input was naive CD4+ T cells from blood. The chain carries TRBV6-5 and TRBJ2-5; possibly TRBD2 for D (6 bases). The CDR3 reads CASSYSKQKEGTQYF. CDR3 DNA: TGTGCCAGCAGTTACTCTAAACAGAAGGAGGGGACCCAGTACTTC.